This TCR beta chain was sequenced in a study of CD8 T cells in ankylosing spondylitis. This clonotype has more than one count but fewer than ten. Antigen specificity is unknown. Between the trimmed V and J ends, which lost 2 bases and 2 bases, there was a span of 14 bases. Germline V gene data show CDR1 as SGHTA and CDR2 as FQGNSA. The CDR3 totals 16 residues. It was by quantitative 5'-RACE with molecular barcodes that TCR beta libraries were made. TCRdb analysed the 5' RACE reads with MiXCR anew, one entry per CDR3 protein. The sample lists approximately 350,000 distinct CDR3 sequences, roughly 14% occurring once. General study findings and limits: Some of these motif variants have turned up before, in reports on reactive arthritis synovial fluid and blood. Disease-linked clones were reportedly significantly enriched in matched ankylosing spondylitis synovial fluid.

The receptor was derived from a male donor with ankylosing spondylitis or in good health (not recorded which). The rearrangement joins TRBV7-2 to TRBJ2-3, with D perhaps TRBD2 (6 bases). The sample was blood, either unsorted or a sorted T cell fraction (not recorded which). CDR3 residues: CASSLLGGEVTDTQYF. The CDR3 DNA reads as TGTGCCAGCAGCTTACTGGGGGGTGAGGTCACAGATACGCAGTATTTT.